The clone carrying this T cell receptor (beta chain) showed up many times. Its matching antigen is unknown. This sample was included in a study of T-cell memory formation after mild COVID-19. Findings and caveats of the study: Contracting CD4+ clones sat mainly in CM and EM; CD8+ in EMRA.

The ends were cut back, 4 bases at V and 10 bases at J, with 14 bases in the middle. The CDR3 covers 13 residues. CDR1 and CDR2 (germline): SEHNR, FQNEAQ (reference sequence). TCRdb reprocessed the 5' RACE reads with MiXCR, giving one entry per CDR3 protein. The sample gives around 510,000 distinct CDR3 sequences, roughly a fifth of which show up once; approximately 8.4% is in the top ten. The clonotype was recovered from an adult woman who had mild COVID-19 (a few samples of this study predate the infection). Cell type and time point are not known. This chain connects TRBV7-9 to TRBJ2-1; D gene ambiguous. The sequencing input was PBMCs or a T cell subset sorted from them (not recorded which). CDR3 in amino acids: CASSSPNHDEQFF. CDR3 nucleotide sequence: TGTGCCAGCAGCTCCCCTAATCATGACGAGCAGTTCTTC.